Following are 6 T cell receptor beta chains from one sample sequenced in a study of shared clonotypes between healthy human individuals. Generated by immunoSEQ multiplex PCR, the TCRdb table keeps only in-frame clones and is missing some. The data contain about 1.1 million clones, about 84% of them singletons. The sequencing sample was made of memory CD4+ T cells from PBMCs. Subset defined: CD45RA-negative fraction. The receptors were sampled from a man aged 18 to 30 in good health. Some clones in this sample may be carry-over from other donors' samples.

The chain has TRBV9 and TRBJ2-7, with 7 bases that match TRBD2. CDR1 SGDLS and CDR2 YYNGEE come from the germline V gene. There are 14 residues in the CDR3. J gave up 2 bases and V 3 bases, and 5 bases lay outside the gene matches. CDR3 coding DNA: TGTGCCAGCAGCGAAGGCGGGAGTCCCTACGAGCAGTACTTC. Protein product: CASSEGGSPYEQYF.

A note on this clone: At the DNA level, this CDR3 is encoded by other sequences in the same sample as well. The rearrangement links TRBV10-3 to TRBJ2-6; D gene ambiguous. Looked up from germline, CDR1 is ENHRY and CDR2 is SYGVKD. V was cut by 4 bases and J by 0 bases, with 7 bases left in between. The CDR3 is 15 amino acids. The CDR3 here is CAISGTVSGANVLTF. DNA for the CDR3: TGTGCCATCAGTGGTACAGTCTCTGGGGCCAACGTCCTGACTTTC.

The chain links TRBV6-1 to TRBJ2-5, with no clear D. The germline gives CDR1 MNHNS, CDR2 SASEGT. V was pared by 7 bases and J by 5 bases, with 11 bases between. The CDR3 sequence is 12 residues long. As DNA, the CDR3 is TGTGCCAGCACCGATGTAGGGGAGACCCAGTACTTC. Amino acid sequence: CASTDVGETQYF.

V is TRBV4-1 and J is TRBJ2-5; D gene unclear. Germline assignment: CDR1 MGHRA and CDR2 YSYEKL. This CDR3 contains 14 residues. Trimming removed 1 base from V and 4 bases from J, with 10 bases in between. The CDR3 DNA sequence: TGCGCCAGCAGCCAAGGCCTGGCAGGAGAGACCCAGTACTTC. This translates into CASSQGLAGETQYF.

Turning to this clone: Additional DNA sequences in this sample encode the identical CDR3. This chain connects TRBV5-1 to TRBJ2-3, with D hard to call. In germline, CDR1 is SGHRS, CDR2 YFSETQ. CDR3 length: 14 residues. V was pared by 0 bases and J by 4 bases, with 9 bases between. The CDR3 bases are TGCGCCAGCAGCTTGGAGGGTTCCGCAGATACGCAGTATTTT. This gives the protein CASSLEGSADTQYF.

V is TRBV4-1 and J is TRBJ2-7; 8 bases line up with TRBD2. V was clipped by 2 bases and J by 3 bases; unmatched bases: 9. The V gene's germline CDR1 is MGHRA and CDR2 YSYEKL. This CDR3 region has 16 residues. CDR3 DNA: TGCGCCAGCAGCCAACCCCGCCCCAGCGGGAGCTACGAGCAGTACTTC. Its protein product is CASSQPRPSGSYEQYF.